The T cell receptor (beta chain) described here comes from a study of OX40 agonist ivuxolimab in advanced cancers. Study in general: The patients got ivuxolimab, which is an agonistic anti-OX40 (CD134) antibody.

With respect to this clone: What it binds is not known.

The data were produced by immunoSEQ multiplex PCR, yet TCRdb's version contains in-frame clones alone and is incomplete. The data show 30,000 to 45,000 clones, with 80% to 85% seen just once and about 24% held by the top ten. General observations from the study: Determination of antigen specificity was not performed for the expanded peripheral T cells. Relative to CD4+, CD8+ T cells held more expanded clones on average.

Deletions cut 0 bases from V and 4 bases from J, with 3 bases between. Germline V lookup: CDR1 SGHAT, CDR2 FQNNGV. The length of the CDR3 is 13 residues. The TCR comes from an adult with an advanced solid tumor such as melanoma, head and neck, liver or kidney cancer. The rearrangement uses TRBV11-2 and TRBJ2-2, with D unclear. Source: CD4+ or CD8+ T cells sorted from blood, taken in a trial of the OX40 agonist ivuxolimab. The CDR3 sequence: CASSLDRTGELFF. CDR3 in DNA: TGTGCCAGCAGCTTAGACCGCACCGGGGAGCTGTTTTTT. Drawing the rest from reference TRBV11-2 and TRBJ2-2, the complete variable domain is EAGVAQSPRYKIIEKRQSVAFWCNPISGHATLYWYQQILGQGPKLLIQFQNNGVVDDSQLPKDRFSAERLKGVDSTLKIQPAKLEDSAVYLCASSLDRTGELFFGEGSRLTVL.